One sample yielded the 21 T cell receptor beta chains listed below, sequenced in a study of CD8+CD57+ T cells in acquired aplastic anemia. Genomic DNA acted as the template from which TCR beta VDJ combination and CDR3 sequence profiling were carried out. TCRdb ran MiXCR on the reads and lists one entry per CDR3 protein. Of 100,000 to 150,000 distinct CDR3 sequences listed, 48% are singletons. The sequenced material came from sorted CD4+, CD8+, or CD8+CD57+ T cells (not recorded which) from PBMCs. These receptors were obtained from a human donor in good health, serving as a control.

The J gene is TRBJ1-2, the V gene TRBV7-9; 9 bases map to TRBD1. The CDR3 has 14 amino acids. Germline-derived CDR1 and CDR2 are SEHNR and FQNEAQ (reference sequence). V lost 5 bases, J lost 8 bases, and 9 bases stayed unmatched. The CDR3 spells CASSHRDREVGYTF. CDR3 sequence (DNA): TGTGCCAGCAGCCACCGGGACAGGGAGGTCGGCTACACCTTC.

This clonotype was seen at least ten times. V usage is TRBV15 and J usage is TRBJ1-3; no clear D. Trimming removed 4 bases from V and 9 bases from J, with 16 bases in between. The CDR3 contains 14 residues. Germline V gene lookup returns CDR1 LNHNV and CDR2 YYDKDF (reference sequence). This chain's CDR3 is CATSNSRIPGTIYF. CDR3 nucleotide sequence: TGTGCCACCAGCAACAGCAGGATTCCGGGCACCATATATTTT.

The chain uses TRBV19 and TRBJ1-2; TRBD1 matches at 9 bases. The V gene's germline CDR1 is LNHDA and CDR2 SQIVND (reference sequence). CDR3 length: 14 amino acids. J lost 3 bases, V lost 5 bases, and 4 bases had no gene match. This chain's CDR3 is CASSADRGYYGYTF. CDR3 DNA sequence: TGTGCCAGTAGTGCGGACAGGGGCTACTATGGCTACACCTTC.

This clonotype was counted at least ten times. The chain links TRBV11-2 to TRBJ2-5; 7 bases align to TRBD1. The CDR3 runs 14 residues. With V trimmed by 6 bases and J by 4 bases, 8 bases remained unmatched. The germline V gene encodes CDR1 SGHAT and CDR2 FQNNGV. This chain's CDR3 is CASRPLQGRETQYF. The DNA of the CDR3 is TGTGCCAGCAGACCATTACAGGGGAGAGAGACCCAGTACTTC.

A remark on this clonotype: This may be a read error: a much more frequent sequence differs by one nucleotide. This chain connects TRBV3-1 to TRBJ2-1, with 7 positions matching TRBD2. The CDR3 is made up of 16 amino acids. Looked up from germline, CDR1 is LGHDT and CDR2 is YNNKEL (reference sequence). CDR3 nucleotide sequence: TGTGCCAGCTGCCAAGTTACTAGCGCGTTCTACAATGAGCAGTTCTTC. Encoded protein: CASCQVTSAFYNEQFF.

There are many counts of this clonotype. The rearrangement uses TRBV5-8 and TRBJ1-1; 9 nucleotides align to TRBD1. After removal of 4 bases from V and 0 bases from J, the junction contained 4 bases not matched to a gene. The germline CDR1 and CDR2 sequences are SGHTS and YDEGEE. The CDR3 is made up of 15 amino acids. The CDR3 sequence is CASSRQGGLNTEAFF. CDR3 nucleotides: TGTGCCAGCAGCCGACAGGGGGGATTGAACACTGAAGCTTTCTTT. Looking up the rest from reference TRBV5-8 and TRBJ1-1 gives the full variable domain: EAGVTQSPTHLIKTRGQQATLRCSPISGHTSVYWYQQALGLGLQFLLWYDEGEERNRGNFPPRFSGRQFPNYSSELNVNALELEDSALYLCASSRQGGLNTEAFFGQGTRLTVV.

The chain joins TRBV4-3 to TRBJ1-1; 7 bases are a match to TRBD1. The V gene end was trimmed by 5 bases and the J gene end by 4 bases; junction bases not matched to a gene: 10. Germline assignment: CDR1 LGHNA and CDR2 YSLEER. The CDR3 is made up of 15 amino acids. CDR3 sequence (DNA): TGCGCCAGCAGCGATCTCCCCGGGACAGCCACTGAAGCTTTCTTT. Translated, it gives CASSDLPGTATEAFF.

There are many counts of this clonotype. One end of the junction does not line up with germline, which may come from a read error. The CDR3: CASSIAASTGGPDF. CDR3 nucleotide sequence: TGTGCCAGCAGCATCGCCGCGAGCACAGGGGGGCCCGACTTC. This chain uses TRBV3-1 with TRBJ1-2, with TRBD1 identical over 8 bases. Germline-derived CDR1 and CDR2 are LGHDT and YNNKEL (reference sequence). The CDR3 has 14 amino acids.

This clonotype was seen ten or more times. The V and J genes are TRBV5-4 and TRBJ2-7, with 11 bases matching TRBD1. The V and J ends lost 2 bases and 2 bases, in that order; junction bases with no gene match: 3. Germline lookup yields CDR1 SGHNT and CDR2 YYREEE (reference sequence). This CDR3 spans 15 amino acids. CDR3: CASSFGTGGPYEQYF. The CDR3 region has the DNA TGTGCCAGCAGCTTCGGGACAGGGGGTCCCTACGAGCAGTACTTC.

This clonotype was counted many times. The chain couples TRBV5-1 to TRBJ2-2; a possible D gene is TRBD2 (6 bases). The CDR3 is 15 amino acids. Trimming stripped 1 base from V and 2 bases from J, with 9 bases between. Germline V CDR1 and CDR2: SGHRS, YFSETQ. The chain's CDR3 is CASSLQTSNTGELFF. CDR3 nucleotide sequence: TGCGCCAGCAGCTTGCAGACTAGTAACACCGGGGAGCTGTTTTTT.

This sequence joins TRBV6-2 or TRBV6-3 and TRBJ2-7; no clear D gene. Germline V CDR1 and CDR2: MNHEY, SVGEGT. V shed 4 bases and J shed 7 bases, with 8 bases lying between them. The CDR3 has 11 amino acids. This CDR3 reads CASSSTLEQYF. CDR3 sequence (DNA): TGTGCCAGCAGTTCAACCCTGGAGCAGTACTTC.

The chain is built from TRBV15 and TRBJ1-6; no clear D gene. The CDR3 spans 17 residues. The ends were cut back, 0 bases at V and 3 bases at J, with 12 bases in the middle. Germline V gene sequence: CDR1 LNHNV, CDR2 YYDKDF (reference sequence). Here the CDR3 reads CATSRDRATGYNSPLHF. In DNA form, the CDR3 reads TGTGCCACCAGCAGAGATAGGGCGACGGGCTATAATTCACCCCTCCACTTT.

This clonotype was recorded once. The rearrangement joins TRBV6-2 or TRBV6-3 to TRBJ2-7; D is unclear. The CDR3 sequence is 13 residues long. The V and J ends lost 2 bases and 7 bases respectively, with 12 bases between them. The V gene's germline CDR1 is MNHEY and CDR2 SVGEGT. CDR3 amino acids: CASSYAGFVEQYF. The CDR3, as DNA: TGTGCCAGCAGTTACGCTGGGTTTGTAGAGCAGTACTTC.

A word on this clonotype: Because the CDR3 is missing its conserved closing phenylalanine or tryptophan, this is likely a read error. The chain recombines TRBV9 with TRBJ2-3; D perhaps matches TRBD1 (6 bases). The germline V gene has CDR1 SGDLS and CDR2 YYNGEE. V shed 3 bases and J shed 2 bases, with 19 bases lying between them. The CDR3 totals 17 residues. CDR3 residues: CASSAMAGQRITDTQYP. CDR3 sequence (DNA): TGTGCCAGCAGCGCGATGGCTGGACAGAGAATCACAGATACGCAGTATCCT.

This clonotype showed up many times. V and J are TRBV5-1 and TRBJ1-2, with D unclear. Trimming cost V 0 bases and J 4 bases, with 7 bases left between them. In germline, CDR1 is SGHRS, CDR2 YFSETQ. This CDR3 is built from 13 residues. The CDR3 is CASSLGAAYGYTF. The DNA of the CDR3 is TGCGCCAGCAGCTTGGGCGCGGCCTATGGCTACACCTTC.

The sample holds one count of this clonotype. The rearrangement joins TRBV15 to TRBJ2-1; 8 bases match TRBD2. This CDR3 spans 17 amino acids. The J segment lost 6 bases and the V segment lost 5 bases, leaving 15 bases of the junction unmatched. Per germline, CDR1 LNHNV and CDR2 YYDKDF (reference sequence). The CDR3 spells CATSVPSSGGPSNEQFF. DNA of the CDR3: TGTGCCACCAGCGTCCCAAGCAGCGGGGGTCCTTCCAATGAGCAGTTCTTC.

This clonotype showed up just once. The CDR3 sequence is CSAGQDSYEQYF. DNA for the CDR3: TGCAGCGCCGGACAGGATTCCTACGAGCAGTACTTC. The rearrangement uses TRBV29-1 and TRBJ2-7, with 7 bases matching TRBD1. This CDR3 has 12 amino acids. V dropped 7 bases and J dropped 1; count of bases not matched to a gene: 4. The germline CDR1 and CDR2 sequences are SQVTM and ANQGSEA.

The chain couples TRBV20-1 to TRBJ2-1, with D possibly being TRBD1 (6 bases). This CDR3 has 13 amino acids. Trimming removed 5 bases from V and 0 bases from J, with 8 bases in between. CDR1 is DFQATT and CDR2 is SNEGSKA in the germline V gene (reference sequence). The CDR3 loop is CSAWDNSYNEQFF. CDR3 DNA: TGCAGTGCTTGGGACAACTCCTACAATGAGCAGTTCTTC.

The chain has TRBV24-1 and TRBJ2-5; unclear D gene. This CDR3 has 12 amino acids. Germline V gene lookup returns CDR1 KGHDR and CDR2 SFDVKD. The V end lost 3 bases, the J end lost 7 bases, and 8 bases lay between the germline ends. The CDR3 spells CATSDGVGTQYF. CDR3 DNA: TGTGCCACCAGTGATGGTGTAGGGACCCAGTACTTC.

J is TRBJ2-1 and V is TRBV2, with a possible D match to TRBD1 (5 bases). This CDR3 has 12 amino acids. The germline CDR1 and CDR2 sequences are SNHLY and FYNNEI. V lost 7 bases and J lost 8, with 12 bases in between. CDR3 protein: CASMGQGDEQFF. Here the CDR3 DNA reads TGTGCCAGCATGGGCCAGGGCGATGAGCAGTTCTTC. The whole variable domain, remainder taken from reference TRBV2 and TRBJ2-1, is EPEVTQTPSHQVTQMGQEVILRCVPISNHLYFYWYRQILGQKVEFLVSFYNNEISEKSEIFDDQFSVERPDGSNFTLKIRSTKLEDSAMYFCASMGQGDEQFFGPGTRLTVL.

The chain employs TRBV7-6 and TRBJ2-2; the match to TRBD1 covers 8 bases. This CDR3 is built from 14 residues. Germline V gives CDR1 SGHVS, CDR2 FNYEAQ. Trimming took 0 bases from V and 6 from J; bases not matched to a gene: 0. The CDR3 loop reads CASSLATGAGELFF. The CDR3 region has the DNA TGTGCCAGCAGCTTAGCGACAGGGGCCGGGGAGCTGTTTTTT.